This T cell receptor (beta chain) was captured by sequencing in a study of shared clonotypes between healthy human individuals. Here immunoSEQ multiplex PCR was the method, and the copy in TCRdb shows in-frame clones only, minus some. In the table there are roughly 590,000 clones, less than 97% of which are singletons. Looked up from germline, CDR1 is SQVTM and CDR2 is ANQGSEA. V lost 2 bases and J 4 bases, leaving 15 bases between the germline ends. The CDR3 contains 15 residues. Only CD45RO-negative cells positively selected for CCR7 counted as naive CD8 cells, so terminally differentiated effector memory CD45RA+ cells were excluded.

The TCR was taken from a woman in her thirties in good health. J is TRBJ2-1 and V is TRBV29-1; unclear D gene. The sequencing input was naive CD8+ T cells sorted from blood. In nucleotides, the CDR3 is TGCAGCGTTGAATCACACTCGACGCAGTACAATGAGCAGTTCTTC. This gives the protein CSVESHSTQYNEQFF.